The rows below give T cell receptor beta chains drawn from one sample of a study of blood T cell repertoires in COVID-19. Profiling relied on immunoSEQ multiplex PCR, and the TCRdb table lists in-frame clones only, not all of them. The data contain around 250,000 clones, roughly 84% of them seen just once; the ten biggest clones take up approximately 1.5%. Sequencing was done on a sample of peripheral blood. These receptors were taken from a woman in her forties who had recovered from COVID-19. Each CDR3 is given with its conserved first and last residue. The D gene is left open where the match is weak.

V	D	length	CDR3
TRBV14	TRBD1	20	CASSQGRTGVMSMMNTEAFF
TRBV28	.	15	CASSFGDRKVYEQYF
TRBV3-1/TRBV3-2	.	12	CASSPGTDTQYF
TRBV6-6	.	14	CASSYSQGGTEAFF
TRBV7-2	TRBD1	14	CASSPGQGKSPLHF
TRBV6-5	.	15	CASSYSSLAKQPQHF
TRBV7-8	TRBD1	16	CASSEGGQGYFDEQYF
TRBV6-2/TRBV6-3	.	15	CASSYYAATYNEQFF
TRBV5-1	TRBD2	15	CASSSGSGVIKTQYF
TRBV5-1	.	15	CASSPSGSSYNEQFF
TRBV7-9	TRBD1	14	CASSLGDRGHEQYF
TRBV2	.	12	CAASVFQETQYF
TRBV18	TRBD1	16	CASSPRSAGGEEKLFF
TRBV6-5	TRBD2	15	CASSILAGGTDTQYF
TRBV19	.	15	CASSQEGMGTGELFF
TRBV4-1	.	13	CASSPQVNQPQHF
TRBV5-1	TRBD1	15	CASSPGQGADGELFF
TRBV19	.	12	CASSGKGSEQYF
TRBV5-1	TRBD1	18	CASSLGPGTGGGTGELFF
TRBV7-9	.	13	CASSLGLVDTQYF
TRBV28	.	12	CASRAGRNEAFF
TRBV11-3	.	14	CASSTYSGNTEAFF
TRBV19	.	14	CASSIISTNEKLFF
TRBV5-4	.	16	CASSLRGILTVAEAFF
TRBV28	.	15	CASSSPSSYNSPLHF
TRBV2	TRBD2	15	CASSISGGINNEQFF
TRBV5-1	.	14	CASSFGQKSDTQYF
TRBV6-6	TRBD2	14	CASSTGGYVYEQYF
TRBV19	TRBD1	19	CASSLRTGGGTLDHYEQYF
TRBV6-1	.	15	CASSERQLQGWKTFF
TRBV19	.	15	CASSPYRDTNSPLHF
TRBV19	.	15	CASSSARVPNSPLHF
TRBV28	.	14	CASSLSDSNYGYTF
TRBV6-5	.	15	CASSYSGQRYDRYTF
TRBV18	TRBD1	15	CASSPRTGENYGYTF